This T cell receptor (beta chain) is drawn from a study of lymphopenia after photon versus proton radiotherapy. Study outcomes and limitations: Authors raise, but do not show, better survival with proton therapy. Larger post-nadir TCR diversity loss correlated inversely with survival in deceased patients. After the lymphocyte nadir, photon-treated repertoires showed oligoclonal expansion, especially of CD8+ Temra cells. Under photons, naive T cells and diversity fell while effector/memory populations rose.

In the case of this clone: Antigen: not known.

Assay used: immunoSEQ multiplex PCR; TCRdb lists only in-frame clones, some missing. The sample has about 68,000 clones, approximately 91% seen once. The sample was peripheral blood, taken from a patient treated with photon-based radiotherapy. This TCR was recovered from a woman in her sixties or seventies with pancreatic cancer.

DNA for the CDR3: TGTGCCAGCAGCGTCCGGGGGGTAGAGACCCAGTACTTC. It encodes CASSVRGVETQYF. The chain couples TRBV14 to TRBJ2-5, with 7 bases identical to TRBD2. V trimming: 5 bases; J trimming: 4 bases; junction bases outside the gene matches: 4. Germline assignment: CDR1 SGHDN and CDR2 FVKESK. This CDR3 region has 13 residues.